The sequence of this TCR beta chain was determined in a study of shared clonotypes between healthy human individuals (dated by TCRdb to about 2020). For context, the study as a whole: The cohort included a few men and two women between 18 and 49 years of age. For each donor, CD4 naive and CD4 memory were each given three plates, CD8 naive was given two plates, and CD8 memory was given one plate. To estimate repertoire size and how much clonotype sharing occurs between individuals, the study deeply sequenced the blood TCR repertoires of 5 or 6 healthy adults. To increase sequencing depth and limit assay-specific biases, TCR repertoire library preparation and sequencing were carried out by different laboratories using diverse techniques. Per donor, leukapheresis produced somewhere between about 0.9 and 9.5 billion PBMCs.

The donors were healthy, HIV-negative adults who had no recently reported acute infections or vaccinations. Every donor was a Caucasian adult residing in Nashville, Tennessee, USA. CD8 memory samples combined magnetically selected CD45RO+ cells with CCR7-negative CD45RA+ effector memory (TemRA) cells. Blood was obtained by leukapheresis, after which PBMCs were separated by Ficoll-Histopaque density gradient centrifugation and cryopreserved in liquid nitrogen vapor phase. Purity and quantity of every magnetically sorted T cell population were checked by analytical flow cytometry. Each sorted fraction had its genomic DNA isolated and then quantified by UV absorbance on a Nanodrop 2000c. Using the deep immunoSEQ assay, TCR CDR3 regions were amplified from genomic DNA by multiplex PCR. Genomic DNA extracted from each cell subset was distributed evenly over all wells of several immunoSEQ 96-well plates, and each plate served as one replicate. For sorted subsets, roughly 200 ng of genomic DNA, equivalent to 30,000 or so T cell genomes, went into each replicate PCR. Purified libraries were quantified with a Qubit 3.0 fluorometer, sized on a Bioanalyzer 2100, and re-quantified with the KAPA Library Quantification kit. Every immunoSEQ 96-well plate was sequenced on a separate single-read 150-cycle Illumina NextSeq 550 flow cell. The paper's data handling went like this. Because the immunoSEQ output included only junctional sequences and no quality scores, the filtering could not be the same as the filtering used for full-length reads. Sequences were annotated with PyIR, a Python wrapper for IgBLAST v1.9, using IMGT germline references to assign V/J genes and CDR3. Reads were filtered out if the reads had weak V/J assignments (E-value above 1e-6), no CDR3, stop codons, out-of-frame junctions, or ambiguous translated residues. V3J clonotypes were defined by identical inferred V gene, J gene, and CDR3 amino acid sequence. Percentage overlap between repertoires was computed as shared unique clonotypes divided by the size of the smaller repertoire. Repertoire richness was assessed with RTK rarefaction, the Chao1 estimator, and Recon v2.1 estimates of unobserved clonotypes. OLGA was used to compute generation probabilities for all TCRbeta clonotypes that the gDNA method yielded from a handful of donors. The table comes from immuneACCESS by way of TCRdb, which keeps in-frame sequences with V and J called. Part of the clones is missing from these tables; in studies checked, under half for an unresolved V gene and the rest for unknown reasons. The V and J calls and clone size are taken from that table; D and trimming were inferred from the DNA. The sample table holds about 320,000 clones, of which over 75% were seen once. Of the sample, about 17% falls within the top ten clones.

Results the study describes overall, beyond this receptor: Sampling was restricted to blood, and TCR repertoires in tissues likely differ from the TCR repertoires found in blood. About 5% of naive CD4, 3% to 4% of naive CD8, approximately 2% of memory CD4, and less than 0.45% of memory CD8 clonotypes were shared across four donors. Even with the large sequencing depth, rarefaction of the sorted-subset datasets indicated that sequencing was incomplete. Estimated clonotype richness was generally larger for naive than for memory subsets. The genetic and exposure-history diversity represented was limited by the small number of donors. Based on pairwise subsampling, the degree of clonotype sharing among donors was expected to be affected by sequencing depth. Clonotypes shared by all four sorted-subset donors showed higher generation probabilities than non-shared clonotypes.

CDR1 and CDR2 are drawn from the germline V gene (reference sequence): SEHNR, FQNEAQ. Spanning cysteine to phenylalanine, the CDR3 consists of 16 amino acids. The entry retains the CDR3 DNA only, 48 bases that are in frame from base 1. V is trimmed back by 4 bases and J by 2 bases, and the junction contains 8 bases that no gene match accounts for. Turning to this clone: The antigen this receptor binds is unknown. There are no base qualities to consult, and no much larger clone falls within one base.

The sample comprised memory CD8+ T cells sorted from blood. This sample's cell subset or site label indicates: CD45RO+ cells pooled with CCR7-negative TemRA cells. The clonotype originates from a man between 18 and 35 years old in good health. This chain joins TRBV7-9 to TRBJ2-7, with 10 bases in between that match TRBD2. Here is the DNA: TGTGCCAGCAGCTCTGTGACTAGCGGGTCCCCCTACGAGCAGTACTTC. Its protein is CASSSVTSGSPYEQYF.